The 27 T cell receptor beta chains given below trace back to one sample, sequenced in a study of blood T cell repertoires in COVID-19. Libraries were prepared by immunoSEQ multiplex PCR; TCRdb keeps only in-frame clonotypes and omits some of them. The repertoire includes 65,000 to 85,000 clones, around 79% of them detected once, and 15% to 20% sits in the top ten. Sequenced material: peripheral blood. These receptor sequences come from a human donor in a cohort sampled during active COVID-19.

The chain links TRBV5-1 to TRBJ2-2; 11 bases agree with TRBD2. The CDR3 has 15 amino acids. The V segment lost 4 bases and the J segment 4 bases; nucleotides outside the gene matches: 3. Germline-derived CDR1 and CDR2 are SGHRS and YFSETQ. CDR3 in amino acids: CASSLLAGATGELFF. The CDR3 region has the DNA TGCGCCAGCAGCCTACTAGCGGGGGCCACCGGGGAGCTGTTTTTT.

The chain joins TRBV28 to TRBJ1-5, with a possible D match to TRBD1 (6 bases). Germline V lookup: CDR1 MDHEN, CDR2 SYDVKM. CDR3 size: 15 residues. V was shortened by 4 bases and J by 6 bases, with 16 bases between the two germline ends. The CDR3 region has the DNA TGTGCCAGCAGTTCCCCCGGGGGGGGCGTTCAGCCCCAGCATTTT. Protein product: CASSSPGGGVQPQHF.

This CDR3 reads CASSYSKGRVSNQPQHF. CDR3 coding DNA: TGTGCCAGCAGTTACTCGAAAGGCAGGGTAAGCAATCAGCCCCAGCATTTT. V is TRBV6-2 or TRBV6-3 and J is TRBJ1-5; possible D gene TRBD1, 5 bases. The ends were cut back, 0 bases at V and 1 base at J, with 13 bases in the middle. Germline CDR1 MNHEY, CDR2 SVGEGT. The CDR3 is 17 amino acids.

This chain uses TRBV5-6 with TRBJ2-4; D is uncertain. The V end was cut by 7 bases, the J end by 4 bases, with 15 bases between. Germline CDR1 and CDR2: SGHDT and YYEEEE. The CDR3 spans 14 residues. For the CDR3, the DNA is TGTGCCAGCTCTCTTGACTTCGATAAAAACATTCAGTACTTC. Residues: CASSLDFDKNIQYF.

This clone was observed once. The chain carries TRBV6-2 or TRBV6-3 and TRBJ1-1; D possibly corresponds to TRBD1 (5 bases). The CDR3 has 14 residues. Germline V gives CDR1 MNHEY, CDR2 SVGEGT. The V and J ends lost 2 bases and 0 bases respectively, with 7 bases between them. CDR3 sequence reads: CASSYRGLNTEAFF. The CDR3 DNA reads as TGTGCCAGCAGTTACAGGGGCTTGAACACTGAAGCTTTCTTT.

This clone was detected once. The rearrangement links TRBV20-1 to TRBJ2-1, with TRBD1 as a possible D gene (7 bases). V was cut by 3 bases and J by 4 bases, with 19 bases left in between. CDR3 length: 16 amino acids. Germline V CDR1 and CDR2: DFQATT, SNEGSKA (reference sequence). CDR3 residues: CSASHDRAGPYNEQFF. CDR3 sequence (DNA): TGCAGTGCTAGTCACGACAGGGCGGGACCGTACAATGAGCAGTTCTTC.

V and J are TRBV12-3 or TRBV12-4 and TRBJ1-1, with D perhaps matching TRBD1 (5 bases). The germline V and J ends were trimmed by 5 bases and 5 bases, with 6 bases remaining between them. The CDR3 consists of 11 residues. CDR3 coding DNA: TGTGCCAGCAGTGGGGGGACTGAAGCTTTCTTT. Protein product: CASSGGTEAFF.

The J gene is TRBJ2-7, the V gene TRBV10-3, with TRBD2 identical over 13 bases. The CDR3 consists of 16 residues. Per the germline V gene, CDR1 is ENHRY and CDR2 is SYGVKD. Trimming at V came to 4 bases and at J to 4 bases, leaving 7 bases not matched to a gene. The CDR3 DNA is TGTGCCATCAGTGCCGGGACTAGCGGGGATGTTTACGAGCAGTACTTC. This codes for CAISAGTSGDVYEQYF.

This chain joins TRBV6-5 and TRBJ1-3; D is unclear. V gave up 6 bases and J gave up 0 bases, with 12 bases separating them. This CDR3 has 15 amino acids. The germline V gene has CDR1 MNHEY and CDR2 SVGAGI. CDR3 amino acids: CASSVLTFSGNTIYF. CDR3 in DNA: TGTGCCAGCAGCGTCCTGACATTCTCTGGAAACACCATATATTTT.

V is TRBV2 and J is TRBJ1-2; the D gene is possibly TRBD1 (6 bases). Germline-derived CDR1 and CDR2 are SNHLY and FYNNEI. The CDR3 runs to 16 residues. Trimming removed 6 bases at V and 6 bases at J, with 23 bases between. The CDR3 loop is CASSDSRILRGDGYTF. CDR3 bases: TGTGCCAGCAGCGACAGTAGAATTCTCAGGGGTGATGGCTACACCTTC.

Regarding this clone: Its ends do not fully match the called genes, so a read error is possible. This chain connects TRBV6-5 to TRBJ1-5, with 8 bases lining up with TRBD1. Germline-derived CDR1 and CDR2 are MNHEY and SVGAGI. This CDR3 region has 14 residues. The CDR3 DNA sequence: TGTGCCAGCAGTGACTCAGGGGGCAGTCAGCCCCAGCATTTT. Its protein product is CASSDSGGSQPQHF.

The V and J genes are TRBV6-5 and TRBJ2-1, with TRBD2 as a possible D gene (7 bases). CDR1 is MNHEY and CDR2 is SVGAGI in the germline V gene. V gave up 6 bases and J gave up 9 bases, with 21 bases separating them. This CDR3 has 15 amino acids. The CDR3 DNA sequence: TGTGCCAGCAGCTGGGGGGCGGGAGAATTTAGTGAGCAGTTCTTC. It yields the protein CASSWGAGEFSEQFF.

The chain joins TRBV27 to TRBJ2-7, with TRBD2 identical over 7 bases. CDR1 is MNHEY and CDR2 is SMNVEV in the germline V gene (reference sequence). V was pared by 8 bases and J by 0 bases, with 19 bases of the junction left unmatched. The CDR3 contains 18 residues. CDR3 nucleotides: TGTGCCAGCGCCGGTCCGGGAAGGGCTAGCGGACTCTCCTACGAGCAGTACGTC. It codes for CASAGPGRASGLSYEQYV.

This clone was observed once. The chain carries TRBV29-1 and TRBJ2-3; possibly TRBD1 for D (5 bases). The CDR3 is made up of 13 amino acids. V shed 3 bases and J shed 1 base, with 8 bases lying between them. Per germline, CDR1 SQVTM and CDR2 ANQGSEA. The CDR3 DNA reads as TGCAGCGTTGATGGGGCCCGCACAGATACGCAGTATTTT. Translated: CSVDGARTDTQYF.

In its sample, this clone was seen a few times. The chain carries TRBV28 and TRBJ2-2, with TRBD2 matching 9 bases. Germline CDR1 is MDHEN and CDR2 is SYDVKM. CDR3 length: 15 amino acids. Trimming cost V 3 bases and J 5 bases; bases outside gene matches: 4. The CDR3 is CASSFRLAGTGELFF. CDR3 nucleotides: TGTGCCAGCAGTTTTCGGCTAGCGGGGACCGGGGAGCTGTTTTTT.

The rearrangement uses TRBV9 and TRBJ2-7; TRBD1 matches 8 bases. There are 14 residues in the CDR3. Germline CDR1 SGDLS, CDR2 YYNGEE. Unmatched junction bases numbered 6, after V lost 4 bases and J lost 3 bases. In nucleotides, the CDR3 is TGTGCCAGCAGCAACGGACAGGGAGACTACGAGCAGTACTTC. Translation: CASSNGQGDYEQYF.

The chain recombines TRBV7-2 with TRBJ1-1; D is possibly TRBD1 (5 bases). V was trimmed by 5 bases and J by 6 bases, leaving 13 bases between them. CDR3 length: 13 amino acids. From germline, CDR1 is SGHTA and CDR2 FQGNSA. Here the CDR3 DNA reads TGTGCCAGCAGCAAAGAATCAGGGTCTGAAGCTTTCTTT. Protein: CASSKESGSEAFF.

The genes are TRBV13 and TRBJ1-2; 7 bases match TRBD1. This CDR3 spans 16 amino acids. Germline assignment: CDR1 PRHDT and CDR2 FYEKMQ (reference sequence). J lost 5 bases, V lost 0 bases, and 9 bases had no gene match. The CDR3 sequence: CASSLGPEGAGYGYTF. The DNA for the CDR3 is TGTGCCAGCAGCTTAGGCCCCGAGGGGGCGGGGTATGGCTACACCTTC.

The chain employs TRBV3-1 (or the pseudogene TRBV3-2) and TRBJ2-3; TRBD2 aligns across 8 bases. This CDR3 contains 15 residues. Germline V gives CDR1 LGHDT, CDR2 YNNKEL (reference sequence). With 7 bases clipped from V and 0 bases from J, the junction kept 6 bases outside the gene matches. The CDR3 nucleotides read TGTGCCAGCACCGCAGCGGGGGCGAGCACAGATACGCAGTATTTT. Protein product: CASTAAGASTDTQYF.

V usage is TRBV7-8 and J usage is TRBJ2-7; D is unclear. Germline assignment: CDR1 SGHVS and CDR2 FQNEAQ. CDR3 length: 11 amino acids. Trimming took 5 bases from V and 4 from J, leaving 6 bases between them. Here the CDR3 reads CASSPGYEQYV. For the CDR3, the DNA is TGTGCCAGCAGCCCCGGGTACGAGCAGTACGTC.

The chain recombines TRBV6-4 with TRBJ2-7, with 11 bases identical to TRBD2. The germline V gene encodes CDR1 MRHNA and CDR2 SNTAGT. V lost 0 bases to trimming and J lost 6 bases; unmatched junction nucleotides: 16. This CDR3 is 19 amino acids long. The CDR3 loop is CASSDSGLAGLKNPVEQYV. Written as DNA, the CDR3 is TGTGCCAGCAGTGACTCCGGACTAGCGGGCCTAAAAAATCCCGTCGAGCAGTACGTC.

J is TRBJ2-2 and V is TRBV10-1; TRBD1 matches 7 bases. Trimming removed 2 bases from V and 2 bases from J; junction bases left unmatched: 8. The germline V gene has CDR1 WNHNN and CDR2 SYGVQD (reference sequence). This CDR3 spans 17 amino acids. This CDR3 is CASSEVGQGVNTGELFF. CDR3 sequence (DNA): TGCGCCAGCAGTGAGGTCGGTCAGGGGGTTAACACCGGGGAGCTGTTTTTT.

This rearrangement joins TRBV30 to TRBJ2-3, with 10 bases matching TRBD2. The CDR3 contains 15 residues. Germline V lookup: CDR1 GTSNPN, CDR2 SVGIG (reference sequence). V was clipped by 2 bases and J by 3 bases; unmatched bases: 5. The CDR3 region is CAWSPRSGGTDTQYF. DNA of the CDR3: TGTGCCTGGAGTCCACGTAGCGGGGGGACAGATACGCAGTATTTT.

The chain is built from TRBV4-1 and TRBJ2-1, with D uncertain. Between the trimmed V and J ends, which lost 5 bases and 7 bases, there was a span of 6 bases. This CDR3 spans 11 amino acids. Germline-derived CDR1 and CDR2 are MGHRA and YSYEKL. Here the CDR3 DNA reads TGCGCCAGCAGCACAAAAAATGAGCAGTTCTTC. Translating gives CASSTKNEQFF.

The chain combines TRBV4-1 with TRBJ2-1, with 8 bases matching TRBD1. The CDR3 extends over 15 amino acids. The V segment lost 4 bases and the J segment 0 bases; nucleotides outside the gene matches: 2. Germline-derived CDR1 and CDR2 are MGHRA and YSYEKL. CDR3 nucleotide sequence: TGCGCCAGCAGCCTAGACAGGGGCTCCTACAATGAGCAGTTCTTC. Encoded protein: CASSLDRGSYNEQFF.

The chain joins TRBV2 to TRBJ1-2, with a possible D match to TRBD1 (5 bases). The ends were cut back, 8 bases at V and 7 bases at J, with 20 bases in the middle. CDR3 length: 14 residues. The germline CDR1 and CDR2 sequences are SNHLY and FYNNEI. This CDR3 is CASFAGGRGGGYTF. In DNA form, the CDR3 reads TGTGCCAGCTTCGCGGGGGGACGAGGTGGTGGCTACACCTTC.

The CDR3 is CASSPQAGGLPETQYF. The DNA for the CDR3 is TGTGCCAGCTCACCACAAGCAGGGGGCCTTCCGGAGACCCAGTACTTC. The chain has TRBV18 and TRBJ2-5; 8 bases align to TRBD1. Germline values: CDR1 KGHSH, CDR2 LQKENI. V lost 1 base to trimming and J lost 5 bases; unmatched junction nucleotides: 9. CDR3 length: 16 amino acids.